Each of the 32 T cell receptor beta chains below was sequenced from the same sample in a study of blood T cell repertoires in COVID-19. Libraries were prepared by immunoSEQ multiplex PCR; TCRdb keeps only in-frame clonotypes and omits some of them. The sample shows 100,000 to 120,000 clones, 84% of them seen only once. Sequencing input: peripheral blood. The receptors were sampled from a woman between 40 and 55 years old with acute or convalescent COVID-19.

The chain has TRBV12-3 or TRBV12-4 and TRBJ2-1; D possibly corresponds to TRBD2 (5 bases). This CDR3 comprises 12 residues. V shed 5 bases and J shed 12 bases, with 14 bases lying between them. CDR3 protein: CASSGEGGWQFF. CDR3 nucleotides: TGTGCCAGCAGTGGAGAGGGCGGTTGGCAGTTCTTC.

The gene calls are TRBV7-2 and TRBJ1-2, with D possibly matching TRBD1 (5 bases). This CDR3 has 16 amino acids. Trimming removed 7 bases at V and 3 bases at J, with 21 bases between. Germline-derived CDR1 and CDR2 are SGHTA and FQGNSA. The CDR3 nucleotides read TGTGCCAGCACCTCTCCCGGGACTTCCCGACACTATGGCTACACCTTC. Protein product: CASTSPGTSRHYGYTF.

The CDR3 region is CASSLPPSPLHF. The CDR3 coding sequence is TGTGCCAGCAGCCTCCCCCCCTCACCCCTCCACTTT. V and J are TRBV7-2 and TRBJ1-6, with unresolved D. The V gene's germline CDR1 is SGHTA and CDR2 FQGNSA. This CDR3 has 12 amino acids. With 5 bases removed from V and 10 bases from J, the gap between germline ends came to 9 bases.

CDR3 nucleotide sequence: TGTGCCAGCAGTTCCACAGGGATGAGCTACACCTTC. Amino acid sequence: CASSSTGMSYTF. The rearrangement joins TRBV6-6 to TRBJ1-2; tentatively, D is TRBD1 (6 bases). Germline CDR1 reads MNHNY; CDR2 reads SVGAGI (reference sequence). Trimming shortened V by 4 bases and J by 9 bases, and 12 bases separated the two germline ends. This CDR3 is 12 amino acids long.

The V call is TRBV10-3, the J call TRBJ1-6, with D hard to call. The V end was cut by 0 bases, the J end by 13 bases, with 16 bases between. The CDR3 length is 15 residues. Germline CDR1 reads ENHRY; CDR2 reads SYGVKD. In nucleotides, the CDR3 is TGTGCCATCAGTGAGTCGTACGTGTTGTTCGGTCCCCTCCACTTT. Translated: CAISESYVLFGPLHF.

The J gene is TRBJ1-2, the V gene TRBV19; D gene unclear. Trimming pared 5 bases from V and 3 bases from J, leaving 16 bases between. CDR3 length: 15 amino acids. CDR1 and CDR2 from the germline V gene are LNHDA and SQIVND (reference sequence). The CDR3 region is CASSATRLRDYGYTF. The DNA for the CDR3 is TGTGCCAGTAGTGCGACAAGGTTGCGGGACTATGGCTACACCTTC.

The rearrangement joins TRBV10-2 to TRBJ1-5; 9 bases map to TRBD1. The CDR3 contains 15 residues. Germline lookup yields CDR1 WSHSY and CDR2 SAAADI. The V segment lost 7 bases and the J segment 4 bases; nucleotides outside the gene matches: 8. The DNA for the CDR3 is TGCGCCAGCACCGACGGGACAGGGTGGAATCAGCCCCAGCATTTT. Its translation: CASTDGTGWNQPQHF.

The chain links TRBV9 to TRBJ2-2; D perhaps matches TRBD1 (6 bases). Germline CDR1 SGDLS, CDR2 YYNGEE. The ends were cut back, 2 bases at V and 1 base at J, with 9 bases in the middle. This CDR3 contains 15 residues. The CDR3 protein is CASSVGTLNTGELFF. In DNA, the CDR3 is TGTGCCAGCAGCGTCGGGACACTGAACACCGGGGAGCTGTTTTTT.

The chain employs TRBV6-5 and TRBJ2-7, with D possibly TRBD2 on 8 matching bases. The V end lost 7 bases, the J end lost 7 bases, and 17 bases lay between the germline ends. CDR1 MNHEY and CDR2 SVGAGI come from the germline V gene. This CDR3 region has 13 residues. CDR3 sequence: CASNWDSGSEQYF. DNA of the CDR3: TGTGCCAGCAACTGGGACAGCGGGAGTGAGCAGTACTTC.

The gene calls are TRBV5-1 and TRBJ2-1; no clear D. Germline V gives CDR1 SGHRS, CDR2 YFSETQ. The CDR3 totals 16 residues. With 4 bases removed from V and 5 bases from J, the gap between germline ends came to 19 bases. CDR3 residues: CASSLPSGGPNNEQFF. The DNA of the CDR3 is TGCGCCAGCAGCCTACCGTCGGGTGGCCCGAACAATGAGCAGTTCTTC.

The gene calls are TRBV6-5 and TRBJ2-7; possible D gene TRBD1, 6 bases. The length of the CDR3 is 13 residues. V lost 2 bases and J 6 bases, leaving 11 bases between the germline ends. Germline V gives CDR1 MNHEY, CDR2 SVGAGI. Here the CDR3 reads CASSYGQSGEQYF. The CDR3 DNA reads TGTGCCAGCAGTTACGGACAGTCGGGCGAGCAGTACTTC.

V usage is TRBV7-9 and J usage is TRBJ1-2; 8 positions agree with TRBD1. CDR1 is SEHNR and CDR2 is FQNEAQ in the germline V gene (reference sequence). The CDR3 has 15 residues. With 4 bases clipped from V and 6 bases from J, the junction kept 10 bases outside the gene matches. The chain's CDR3 is CASSSHRDRTDGYTF. The CDR3 nucleotides read TGTGCCAGCAGCTCCCACCGGGACAGGACGGATGGCTACACCTTC.

The rearrangement uses TRBV4-2 and TRBJ2-7; D perhaps matches TRBD2 (5 bases). The germline V gene has CDR1 LGHNA and CDR2 YNFKEQ. Trimming pared 4 bases from V and 0 bases from J, leaving 16 bases between. The CDR3 covers 16 residues. CDR3 DNA sequence: TGTGCCAGCAGCCCGAGTCACGGGGTAAACTCCTACGAGCAGTACTTC. This encodes CASSPSHGVNSYEQYF.

This rearrangement joins TRBV7-2 to TRBJ2-1; D perhaps matches TRBD2 (6 bases). V lost 0 bases and J lost 4, with 13 bases in between. The CDR3 totals 16 residues. Germline V gives CDR1 SGHTA, CDR2 FQGNSA. The CDR3: CASSLAAPSEYNEQFF. CDR3 DNA: TGTGCCAGCAGCTTAGCGGCGCCTAGCGAGTACAATGAGCAGTTCTTC.

This clone appeared a few times. This chain links TRBV12-3 or TRBV12-4 with TRBJ1-2; D remains ambiguous. This CDR3 comprises 12 residues. The V gene lost 8 bases and the J gene lost 8 bases, with 15 bases spanning the gap. DNA for the CDR3: TGTGCCAGCCGTTACACGGGAGGCGGCTACACCTTC. Translation: CASRYTGGGYTF.

For this clone: One junction end disagrees with the germline gene, perhaps due to a read error. The rearrangement links TRBV6-6 to TRBJ2-1; 10 bases fit TRBD2. The CDR3 extends over 16 amino acids. The germline V gene has CDR1 MNHNY and CDR2 SVGAGI (reference sequence). This CDR3 is CASLFGGASGGDEQLF. DNA of the CDR3: TGTGCCAGCCTCTTTGGGGGGGCTAGCGGGGGTGATGAGCAGCTCTTC.

The gene calls are TRBV5-1 and TRBJ1-1, with 9 nucleotides matching TRBD1. From germline, CDR1 is SGHRS and CDR2 YFSETQ. After removal of 4 bases from V and 6 bases from J, the junction contained 7 bases not matched to a gene. The CDR3 runs 14 residues. The CDR3 DNA reads TGCGCCAGCAGCCAGGGGACAGGGCTTTCTGAAGCTTTCTTT. It translates to CASSQGTGLSEAFF.

This chain links TRBV11-3 with TRBJ1-6; TRBD1 matches 7 bases. This CDR3 spans 14 amino acids. V shed 2 bases and J 7 bases; nucleotides not matched to a gene: 2. CDR1 and CDR2 (germline): SGHNT, YENEEA. The CDR3 DNA reads as TGTGCCAGCAGCTTACAGGGGGTAAATTCACCCCTCCACTTT. Translating gives CASSLQGVNSPLHF.

This clone was seen only once. This chain uses TRBV20-1 with TRBJ2-3; D might be TRBD2 (6 bases). The CDR3 extends over 10 amino acids. Between the trimmed V and J ends, which lost 6 bases and 10 bases, there was a span of 11 bases. The germline V gene has CDR1 DFQATT and CDR2 SNEGSKA (reference sequence). The CDR3 here is CSALGGPQYF. Here the CDR3 DNA reads TGCAGTGCCCTGGGGGGTCCGCAGTATTTT.

The rearrangement links TRBV19 to TRBJ1-5; D not resolved. CDR1 is LNHDA and CDR2 is SQIVND in the germline V gene (reference sequence). Between the trimmed V and J ends, which lost 0 bases and 7 bases, there was a span of 13 bases. This CDR3 has 15 amino acids. The chain's CDR3 is CASSIDLAGFQPQHF. The CDR3 DNA is TGTGCCAGTAGTATAGACCTAGCCGGTTTCCAGCCCCAGCATTTT.

V and J are TRBV11-2 and TRBJ1-3, with unresolved D. Trimming stripped 8 bases from V and 7 bases from J, with 21 bases between. The CDR3 length is 15 residues. Germline V gives CDR1 SGHAT, CDR2 FQNNGV. This chain's CDR3 is CASHPRVGEQNTIYF. In DNA form, the CDR3 reads TGTGCCAGCCACCCTAGGGTCGGGGAACAGAACACCATATATTTT.

The chain combines TRBV5-5 with TRBJ1-1; D is unresolved. This CDR3 spans 15 amino acids. Trimming left V 4 bases short and J 0 bases short, with 13 bases between. CDR1 SGHKS and CDR2 YYEKEE come from the germline V gene (reference sequence). CDR3 loop: CASSPQLDLNTEAFF. Here the CDR3 DNA reads TGTGCCAGCAGCCCCCAGTTGGACTTGAACACTGAAGCTTTCTTT. The full variable domain, completed using reference TRBV5-5 and TRBJ1-1, is DAGVTQSPTHLIKTRGQQVTLRCSPISGHKSVSWYQQVLGQGPQFIFQYYEKEERGRGNFPDRFSARQFPNYSSELNVNALLLGDSALYLCASSPQLDLNTEAFFGQGTRLTVV.

This clone was counted between two and nine times. The chain recombines TRBV6-5 with TRBJ1-4; a possible D gene is TRBD1 (5 bases). V shed 8 bases and J shed 10 bases, with 20 bases lying between them. The CDR3 runs 14 residues. CDR1 and CDR2 from the germline V gene are MNHEY and SVGAGI. CDR3 coding DNA: TGTGCCAGCTTACGAGGGGCGGGGGAAGGAAAACTGTTTTTT. It is translated as CASLRGAGEGKLFF.

The V and J genes are TRBV6-6 and TRBJ1-2, with 7 bases lining up with TRBD1. Germline V gene lookup returns CDR1 MNHNY and CDR2 SVGAGI (reference sequence). Trimming cost V 6 bases and J 4 bases; bases outside gene matches: 20. This CDR3 is 18 amino acids long. This CDR3 is CASSRGDRAIPGGYGYTF. For the CDR3, the DNA is TGTGCCAGCAGCCGAGGGGACAGAGCCATTCCTGGAGGCTATGGCTACACCTTC.

The gene calls are TRBV6-6 and TRBJ1-4, with a tentative D call TRBD1 (5 bases). The V end lost 5 bases, the J end lost 4 bases, and 8 bases lay between the germline ends. The CDR3 covers 13 residues. In germline, CDR1 is MNHNY, CDR2 SVGAGI (reference sequence). The CDR3 DNA is TGTGCCAGCAGTGACGGACATAATGAAAAACTGTTTTTT. Amino acids: CASSDGHNEKLFF.

This clone was detected once. The chain recombines TRBV11-3 with TRBJ2-1, with 8 bases lining up with TRBD1. Germline-derived CDR1 and CDR2 are SGHNT and YENEEA. V lost 4 bases, J lost 4 bases, and 6 bases stayed unmatched. The CDR3 sequence is 15 residues long. The CDR3 bases are TGTGCCAGCAGCTCAGGGGGCGAGACTTACAATGAGCAGTTCTTC. It codes for CASSSGGETYNEQFF.

The V gene is TRBV5-6, the J gene TRBJ1-2, with 7 nucleotides matching TRBD1. Trimming removed 3 bases from V and 2 bases from J; junction bases left unmatched: 10. Germline V gene lookup returns CDR1 SGHDT and CDR2 YYEEEE. The CDR3 contains 16 residues. The CDR3 is CASSSYVRDSNYGYTF. The CDR3 region has the DNA TGTGCCAGCAGCTCTTACGTCCGGGACAGCAACTATGGCTACACCTTC.

This clone was counted a few times. The genes are TRBV18 and TRBJ1-1, with D perhaps TRBD1 (6 bases). This CDR3 has 14 residues. The V gene lost 2 bases and the J gene lost 1 base, with 8 bases spanning the gap. CDR1 is KGHSH and CDR2 is LQKENI in the germline V gene. The CDR3 region is CASSPATGNTEAFF. The CDR3 nucleotides are TGTGCCAGCTCACCAGCGACAGGGAACACTGAAGCTTTCTTT.

Turning to this clone: The germline gene is not matched at one end of the junction; a read error may be the cause. The chain is built from TRBV19 and TRBJ2-7; 10 bases line up with TRBD2. The CDR3 totals 15 residues. Germline V gene lookup returns CDR1 LNHDA and CDR2 SQIVND (reference sequence). CDR3 coding DNA: TGTGCCAGTAGCATAGCGGGGGGACCTTCCTACGAGCAGTACTTC. Translation gives CASSIAGGPSYEQYF.

The rearrangement links TRBV29-1 to TRBJ2-2; weak D call: TRBD1 (6 bases). V was shortened by 4 bases and J by 7 bases, with 10 bases between the two germline ends. The CDR3 spans 12 residues. Looked up from germline, CDR1 is SQVTM and CDR2 is ANQGSEA. The CDR3 region is CSVAGAGGELFF. The CDR3 nucleotides are TGCAGCGTTGCAGGGGCCGGCGGGGAGCTGTTTTTT.

J is TRBJ1-2 and V is TRBV7-9; TRBD1 matches 8 bases. The germline V gene has CDR1 SEHNR and CDR2 FQNEAQ (reference sequence). The junction had 9 bases not matched to a gene; V was cut back by 5 bases and J by 4 bases. The CDR3 is 15 amino acids. CDR3 residues: CASSPPAGGSYGYTF. CDR3 coding DNA: TGTGCCAGCAGCCCACCGGCAGGGGGCAGCTATGGCTACACCTTC.

This chain links TRBV19 with TRBJ2-1, with a weak D call TRBD2 (7 bases). The V gene's germline CDR1 is LNHDA and CDR2 SQIVND (reference sequence). The germline V and J ends were trimmed by 3 bases and 7 bases, with 19 bases remaining between them. This CDR3 has 16 amino acids. CDR3 sequence: CASSIFLGGPGNEQFF. Written as DNA, the CDR3 is TGTGCCAGTAGTATTTTTCTCGGGGGGCCGGGTAATGAGCAGTTCTTC.